Each of the 14 T cell receptor beta chains below was sequenced from the same sample in a study of Ad26.COV2.S vaccination and SARS-CoV-2 variants. The treatment is: some 20 received Ad26.COV2.S at low or high dose, single or two shots; five or six received placebo; per-sample allocation not given. Material that was analyzed had been drawn on day 63 after the first vaccine or placebo injection. Sequencing was performed with immunoSEQ multiplex PCR; in TCRdb, only in-frame clones are kept and a portion is missing. The sample lists around 300,000 clones; roughly 90% were seen once. The source material was peripheral blood, sampled in a trial of Ad26.COV2.S vaccine versus placebo. These receptors originate from a person aged 18-65 years who received the Ad26.COV2.S COVID-19 vaccine or a placebo.

The chain joins TRBV6-5 to TRBJ2-1, with D perhaps given as TRBD1 or TRBD2 (5 bases each). V gave up 6 bases and J gave up 0 bases, with 12 bases separating them. This CDR3 has 15 amino acids. Germline CDR1 is MNHEY and CDR2 is SVGAGI. CDR3: CASSLGESSYNEQFF. The CDR3 DNA reads TGTGCCAGCAGCTTGGGGGAAAGCTCCTACAATGAGCAGTTCTTC.

This chain links TRBV19 with TRBJ1-1; 9 nucleotides agree with TRBD1. The CDR3 covers 16 residues. CDR1 is LNHDA and CDR2 is SQIVND in the germline V gene (reference sequence). V lost 4 bases, J lost 7 bases, and 13 bases stayed unmatched. The CDR3 bases are TGTGCCAGTAGTACACCCCCGGGACAGGGTGTAGGTGAAGCTTTCTTT. Residues: CASSTPPGQGVGEAFF.

The chain combines TRBV21-1 with TRBJ2-5; whether TRBD1, the table's D call, matches the DNA was not checked. TRBV21-1 has pseudogene status. The CDR3 extends over 17 amino acids. The CDR3 DNA is TGTGCCAGCAGCAAACGACAGAACTGTTTGGTCCAAGAGACCCAGTACTTC. This codes for CASSKRQNCLVQETQYF.

The V gene is TRBV29-1, the J gene TRBJ2-7; D is possibly TRBD2 (6 bases). The V gene lost 6 bases and the J gene lost 6 bases, with 21 bases spanning the gap. The germline V gene has CDR1 SQVTM and CDR2 ANQGSEA. The CDR3 length is 14 residues. The CDR3 nucleotides read TGCAGCGTAGTCTTAGCGGCTAACCCTCCCGAGCAGTACTTC. Encoded protein: CSVVLAANPPEQYF.

This clone was seen only once. J is TRBJ2-7 and V is TRBV12-3 or TRBV12-4, with D perhaps matching TRBD1 (7 bases). V shed 6 bases and J shed 6 bases, with 15 bases lying between them. This CDR3 region has 13 residues. The CDR3 spells CASSQGEVSEQYV. CDR3 DNA: TGTGCCAGCAGCCAGGGGGAGGTGAGCGAGCAGTACGTC.

The CDR3 sequence: CASSQDSQGLTYEQYF. For the CDR3, the DNA is TGCGCCAGCAGCCAAGATTCTCAGGGATTAACCTACGAGCAGTACTTC. The V call is TRBV4-1, the J call TRBJ2-7, with D possibly TRBD1 on 5 matching bases. This CDR3 has 16 residues. The germline V gene has CDR1 MGHRA and CDR2 YSYEKL. V lost 0 bases and J 2 bases, leaving 14 bases between the germline ends.

The V and J genes are TRBV3-1 (or the pseudogene TRBV3-2) and TRBJ1-1; 10 bases map to TRBD1. Germline V CDR1 and CDR2: LGHDT, YNNKEL (reference sequence). V was clipped by 0 bases and J by 5 bases; unmatched bases: 12. CDR3 size: 18 residues. CDR3 DNA: TGTGCCAGCAGCCAAGAGCGGACAGGGGGTCCGGGGCGGACTGAAGCTTTCTTT. Translating gives CASSQERTGGPGRTEAFF.

The rearrangement links TRBV7-9 to TRBJ1-3; D is undetermined. V was shortened by 5 bases and J by 11 bases, with 22 bases between the two germline ends. CDR3 length equals 15 residues. Germline values: CDR1 SEHNR, CDR2 FQNEAQ (reference sequence). CDR3 DNA sequence: TGTGCCAGCAGCCTAGTACCGCCCCGCTTAATGGCCATATATTTT. It codes for CASSLVPPRLMAIYF.

This clone has a single count. The chain couples TRBV5-4 to TRBJ1-2; the D gene is possibly TRBD1 (6 bases). The length of the CDR3 is 13 residues. The germline V gene encodes CDR1 SGHNT and CDR2 YYREEE (reference sequence). V was pared by 3 bases and J by 2 bases, with 8 bases between. Here the CDR3 DNA reads TGTGCCAGCAGCTCTGGACAGAACTATGGCTACACCTTC. This translates into CASSSGQNYGYTF.

The chain links TRBV18 to TRBJ2-3, with TRBD1 matching 8 bases. The CDR3 runs to 16 residues. V dropped 2 bases and J dropped 5; count of bases not matched to a gene: 9. Looked up from germline, CDR1 is KGHSH and CDR2 is LQKENI. In DNA form, the CDR3 reads TGTGCCAGCTCACCAAGGGACAGGCCCTTCGGAGATACGCAGTATTTT. Its protein product is CASSPRDRPFGDTQYF.

A note on this clone: At one end the junction does not follow the germline gene, possibly because of a read error. J is TRBJ1-1 and V is TRBV12-5, with unresolved D. CDR3 length: 11 residues. Germline values: CDR1 LGHNT, CDR2 FRNRAP. CDR3 coding DNA: TGTGCTAGTGGTTTGGCTCTTGACGCAACCTTT. Translated, it gives CASGLALDATF.

The V and J genes are TRBV12-3 or TRBV12-4 and TRBJ2-1, with D tentatively TRBD2 (6 bases). Trimming stripped 5 bases from V and 10 bases from J, with 12 bases between. This CDR3 comprises 12 residues. The CDR3 reads CASSPGTSEQFF. CDR3 in DNA: TGTGCCAGCAGTCCCGGGACTTCGGAGCAGTTCTTC.

The sample holds one count of this clone. The J gene is TRBJ2-1, the V gene TRBV30; TRBD2 agrees at 12 bases. This CDR3 spans 14 amino acids. Germline lookup yields CDR1 GTSNPN and CDR2 SVGIG (reference sequence). V lost 1 base to trimming and J lost 6 bases; unmatched junction nucleotides: 1. The CDR3 sequence is CAWSGLAGANEQFF. The CDR3 coding sequence is TGTGCCTGGAGTGGACTAGCGGGAGCCAATGAGCAGTTCTTC.

The CDR3: CASSTILNRRGPETQYF. The CDR3 DNA reads TGTGCCAGCAGTACTATTTTAAACCGGAGGGGCCCAGAGACCCAGTACTTC. The V call is TRBV27, the J call TRBJ2-5; a weak D match, TRBD2 (6 bases). The CDR3 spans 17 residues. Deletions cut 5 bases from V and 4 bases from J, with 23 bases between. CDR1 MNHEY and CDR2 SMNVEV come from the germline V gene (reference sequence).